Listed below are T cell receptor beta chains from one sample, sequenced in a study of control samples from healthy donors and cancer patients. The method was immunoSEQ multiplex PCR; TCRdb's version includes in-frame clones alone and lacks a portion of them. The data contain tens of thousands of clones, 70% to 75% of them singletons. The sequencing sample was made of formalin-fixed, paraffin-embedded tissue. All receptors derive from a male donor with melanoma. Both conserved end residues are part of each CDR3. A D gene is named only where the DNA matches it firmly.

D gene: NA
V gene: TRBV24-1
J gene: TRBJ2-3
CDR3 protein: CATSERQGTDTQYF

D gene: NA
V gene: TRBV11-2
J gene: TRBJ2-5
CDR3 protein: CASRNEGRVRETQYF

D gene: TRBD1
V gene: TRBV2
J gene: TRBJ1-1
CDR3 protein: CASRQGARVTEAFF

D gene: TRBD2
V gene: TRBV9
J gene: TRBJ2-7
CDR3 protein: CASSVSAGAGEQYF

D gene: NA
V gene: TRBV5-5
J gene: TRBJ1-1
CDR3 protein: CASSLALSGGTEAFF

D gene: NA
V gene: TRBV6-1
J gene: TRBJ2-4
CDR3 protein: CASSEIVALAKNIQYF

D gene: NA
V gene: TRBV27
J gene: TRBJ2-3
CDR3 protein: CASSPRQDLPTDTQYF

D gene: NA
V gene: TRBV28
J gene: TRBJ1-2
CDR3 protein: CASSFYRGNYGYTF

D gene: NA
V gene: TRBV10-1
J gene: TRBJ2-7
CDR3 protein: CASSDSHTAYEQYF

D gene: TRBD2
V gene: TRBV6-4
J gene: TRBJ2-2
CDR3 protein: CASSAGTSGTGELFF

D gene: TRBD1
V gene: TRBV5-1
J gene: TRBJ2-2
CDR3 protein: CASSFWDRVAGELFF

D gene: TRBD2
V gene: TRBV29-1
J gene: TRBJ2-1
CDR3 protein: CSVAGTSGPSEQFF

D gene: NA
V gene: TRBV28
J gene: TRBJ2-7
CDR3 protein: CASSSGGYEQYF

D gene: NA
V gene: TRBV5-1
J gene: TRBJ2-5
CDR3 protein: CASSLGESQETQYF

D gene: NA
V gene: TRBV28
J gene: TRBJ1-6
CDR3 protein: CASSLWGNNSPLHF

D gene: NA
V gene: TRBV7-6
J gene: TRBJ2-7
CDR3 protein: CASSPNRVGKSSYEQYF

D gene: TRBD2
V gene: TRBV19
J gene: TRBJ2-1
CDR3 protein: CASSIDFREGYNEQFF

D gene: TRBD1
V gene: TRBV28
J gene: TRBJ1-5
CDR3 protein: CASSFIGQGRKPQHF

D gene: TRBD1
V gene: TRBV19
J gene: TRBJ2-7
CDR3 protein: CASSGRDRGYEQYF

D gene: TRBD1
V gene: TRBV28
J gene: TRBJ2-1
CDR3 protein: CASSSGTGGAEPYNEQFF

D gene: TRBD2
V gene: TRBV3-1/TRBV3-2
J gene: TRBJ2-7
CDR3 protein: CASSQDVVGTSGSREQYF

D gene: NA
V gene: TRBV28
J gene: TRBJ2-7
CDR3 protein: CKVGHEQYF

D gene: TRBD2
V gene: TRBV9
J gene: TRBJ2-7
CDR3 protein: CASSVGLAGAYEQYF

D gene: NA
V gene: TRBV7-7
J gene: TRBJ2-2
CDR3 protein: CASSPAQGLNTGELFF

D gene: NA
V gene: TRBV3-1/TRBV3-2
J gene: TRBJ2-7
CDR3 protein: CASAGQLYEQYF

D gene: NA
V gene: TRBV6-5
J gene: TRBJ2-5
CDR3 protein: CASLGSGGKTQYF

D gene: TRBD1
V gene: TRBV29-1
J gene: TRBJ2-1
CDR3 protein: CSVEPGGGYNEQFF

D gene: TRBD2
V gene: TRBV7-9
J gene: TRBJ2-5
CDR3 protein: CASSPPTSAQETQYF

D gene: TRBD2
V gene: TRBV2
J gene: TRBJ2-1
CDR3 protein: CASRQLAGGYNEQFF

D gene: NA
V gene: TRBV14
J gene: TRBJ1-1
CDR3 protein: CASSQGGRFIGAFF

D gene: NA
V gene: TRBV3-1/TRBV3-2
J gene: TRBJ2-5
CDR3 protein: CASSQDGAPQETQYF

D gene: NA
V gene: TRBV20-1
J gene: TRBJ2-7
CDR3 protein: CSASRGKGSPRF

D gene: NA
V gene: TRBV30
J gene: TRBJ1-2
CDR3 protein: CAQAGGKVVGNYGYTF

D gene: NA
V gene: TRBV13
J gene: TRBJ2-1
CDR3 protein: CASSSARLSEAYNEQFF

D gene: NA
V gene: TRBV7-6
J gene: TRBJ2-2
CDR3 protein: CASSSVVRNTGELFF

D gene: NA
V gene: TRBV29-1
J gene: TRBJ1-2
CDR3 protein: CSVVPADVTNYGYTF

D gene: NA
V gene: TRBV2
J gene: TRBJ1-5
CDR3 protein: CASSASGSNQPQHF

D gene: TRBD2
V gene: TRBV28
J gene: TRBJ2-3
CDR3 protein: CASRVSSGSADTQYF